The next 7 T cell receptor beta chains were all read from a single sample in a study of metastatic and nonmetastatic thyroid tumors. Thyroid surgery was performed in patients who had received no treatment beforehand. TCRdb ran MiXCR on the PCR reads. The profile shows approximately 35,000 clones, 35% of them singletons. Sequenced: tumor tissue. These receptors all stem from a female donor with papillary thyroid cancer or a benign thyroid nodule (not recorded which). Some clones in this sample may be carry-over from other donors' samples.

The gene calls are TRBV11-1 and TRBJ2-2; tentatively, D is TRBD1 or TRBD2 (5 bases each). The germline V gene encodes CDR1 SGHAT and CDR2 FQDESV (reference sequence). The CDR3 extends over 15 amino acids. Between the trimmed V and J ends, which lost 5 bases and 5 bases, there was a span of 15 bases. CDR3 sequence: CASSHSGPRTGELFF. The DNA for the CDR3 is TGTGCCAGCAGCCACTCGGGGCCGAGGACCGGGGAGCTGTTTTTT.

This chain joins TRBV28 and TRBJ1-5, with 8 bases that match TRBD1. Per germline, CDR1 MDHEN and CDR2 SYDVKM. This CDR3 has 15 residues. The trim removed 6 bases at V and 4 bases at J, leaving 8 bases unmatched. The CDR3 sequence: CASSLGQGKNQPQHF. The CDR3 DNA follows: TGTGCCAGCAGCCTCGGACAGGGAAAAAATCAGCCCCAGCATTTT. The full variable domain, rest sourced from reference TRBV28 and TRBJ1-5, is DVKVTQSSRYLVKRTGEKVFLECVQDMDHENMFWYRQDPGLGLRLIYFSYDVKMKEKGDIPEGYSVSREKKERFSLILESASTNQTSMYLCASSLGQGKNQPQHFGDGTRLSIL.

This chain links TRBV28 with TRBJ2-2, with TRBD2 matching over 12 bases. The CDR3 length is 17 residues. CDR1 MDHEN and CDR2 SYDVKM come from the germline V gene. V shed 0 bases and J 6 bases; nucleotides not matched to a gene: 5. CDR3 sequence reads: CASSLWSLAGGPGELFF. The CDR3 DNA follows: TGTGCCAGCAGTTTATGGAGTCTAGCGGGAGGGCCCGGGGAGCTGTTTTTT.

The gene calls are TRBV28 and TRBJ2-3, with a weak D call TRBD1 (6 bases). Germline assignment: CDR1 MDHEN and CDR2 SYDVKM. This CDR3 has 13 amino acids. V lost 11 bases, J lost 4 bases, and 16 bases lay in between. CDR3 amino acids: CAVSGTKPDTQYF. CDR3 DNA: TGTGCCGTCTCCGGGACAAAACCAGATACGCAGTATTTT.

This clone showed up just a few times. The chain employs TRBV6-5 and TRBJ1-6; maybe TRBD1 (6 bases). The germline V and J ends were trimmed by 2 bases and 6 bases, with 11 bases remaining between them. CDR3 length: 15 residues. The germline V gene encodes CDR1 MNHEY and CDR2 SVGAGI. The CDR3 reads CASSYEGVGNSPLHF. CDR3 DNA: TGTGCCAGCAGTTACGAGGGGGTGGGTAATTCACCCCTCCACTTT.

The CDR3 loop reads CASRPQGWGTEAFF. CDR3 sequence (DNA): TGTGCCAGCAGACCACAGGGTTGGGGTACTGAAGCTTTCTTT. The chain couples TRBV6-2 or TRBV6-3 to TRBJ1-1; D is perhaps TRBD1 (6 bases). CDR3 length: 14 amino acids. CDR1 MNHEY and CDR2 SVGEGT come from the germline V gene. V lost 6 bases and J 5 bases, leaving 16 bases between the germline ends.

The rearrangement links TRBV6-1 to TRBJ1-2, with TRBD1 identical over 7 bases. Trimming at V came to 6 bases and at J to 3 bases, leaving 4 bases not matched to a gene. CDR1 MNHNS and CDR2 SASEGT come from the germline V gene. The CDR3 is 13 amino acids. Here the CDR3 reads CASSRGTDYGYTF. The DNA for the CDR3 is TGTGCCAGCAGCCGCGGGACAGACTATGGCTACACCTTC.